These 32 T cell receptor beta chains were all obtained from the same sample, sequenced in a study of cytomegalovirus exposure and HLA in healthy donors. PCR employed 60 Vbeta and 13 Jbeta primers. The table came from immunoSEQ multiplex PCR; TCRdb's copy has only in-frame clones and leaves some out. Altogether 100,000 or so clones are present, almost 70% being singletons, with the ten largest covering approximately 3%. Material for sequencing was PBMCs. These receptors were obtained from a man younger than 45 in good health and CMV-seronegative.

The chain uses TRBV28 and TRBJ2-7; TRBD1 matches 8 bases. The CDR3 extends over 12 amino acids. Germline V gives CDR1 MDHEN, CDR2 SYDVKM. J was trimmed by 2 bases and V by 8 bases; bases with no gene match: 2. The CDR3 coding sequence is TGTGCCAGCCAACAGGGGGCCTACGAGCAGTACTTC. This encodes CASQQGAYEQYF. The whole variable domain, remainder taken from reference TRBV28 and TRBJ2-7, is DVKVTQSSRYLVKRTGEKVFLECVQDMDHENMFWYRQDPGLGLRLIYFSYDVKMKEKGDIPEGYSVSREKKERFSLILESASTNQTSMYLCASQQGAYEQYFGPGTRLTVT.

In the case of this clone: Other nucleotide sequences from this sample produce the same CDR3. The chain uses TRBV18 and TRBJ2-2; 9 bases are shared with TRBD1. This CDR3 region has 15 residues. Losses at the gene ends were 3 bases for V and 2 bases for J; bases not matched to a gene: 1. Germline assignment: CDR1 KGHSH and CDR2 LQKENI. As DNA, the CDR3 is TGTGCCAGCTCACCGGGACAGGGCAACACCGGGGAGCTGTTTTTT. Translated, it gives CASSPGQGNTGELFF. Together with reference TRBV18 and TRBJ2-2, the CDR3 gives the full variable domain: NAGVMQNPRHLVRRRGQEARLRCSPMKGHSHVYWYRQLPEEGLKFMVYLQKENIIDESGMPKERFSAEFPKEGPSILRIQQVVRGDSAAYFCASSPGQGNTGELFFGEGSRLTVL.

The rearrangement uses TRBV7-2 and TRBJ2-5; 7 positions agree with TRBD1. Matching the DNA end better, TRBJ2-7 makes the J call doubtful. There are 13 residues in the CDR3. Germline assignment: CDR1 SGHTA and CDR2 FQGNSA. The CDR3 here is CASSRQGYNEQYF. In DNA, the CDR3 is TGTGCCAGCAGCAGACAGGGTTATAACGAGCAGTACTTC.

The V and J genes are TRBV4-3 and TRBJ1-1, with 9 bases fitting TRBD1. In germline, CDR1 is LGHNA, CDR2 YSLEER. The CDR3 has 16 amino acids. V gave up 4 bases and J gave up 4 bases; unmatched junction bases: 10. The CDR3 reads CASSRGGTGLGTEAFF. In DNA form, the CDR3 reads TGCGCCAGCAGCCGCGGGGGGACAGGGTTAGGCACTGAAGCTTTCTTT.

This clone showed up just a few times. The V call is TRBV27, the J call TRBJ2-5, with D possibly matching TRBD1 (6 bases). The tail of the sequence fits TRBJ2-7 better, so the J call may be wrong. Germline CDR1 and CDR2: MNHEY and SMNVEV (reference sequence). The CDR3 is made up of 13 amino acids. CDR3 nucleotide sequence: TGTGCCAGCAGTACAACAGGGTTTCACGAGCAGTACTTC. Translation gives CASSTTGFHEQYF.

The chain employs TRBV9 and TRBJ1-1, with D perhaps matching TRBD1 (6 bases). The V gene lost 0 bases and the J gene lost 1 base, with 10 bases spanning the gap. Per the germline V gene, CDR1 is SGDLS and CDR2 is YYNGEE. The CDR3 consists of 15 residues. CDR3 DNA: TGTGCCAGCAGCGTAGTGGGACAATCGAACACTGAAGCTTTCTTT. Translating it yields CASSVVGQSNTEAFF. Based on the CDR3 plus reference TRBV9 and TRBJ1-1, the full variable domain is DSGVTQTPKHLITATGQRVTLRCSPRSGDLSVYWYQQSLDQGLQFLIQYYNGEERAKGNILERFSAQQFPDLHSELNLSSLELGDSALYFCASSVVGQSNTEAFFGQGTRLTVV.

The rearrangement links TRBV7-3 to TRBJ2-2; D is perhaps TRBD1 (5 bases). The germline V gene encodes CDR1 SGHTA and CDR2 FQGTGA. The CDR3 is 13 amino acids. V lost 5 bases and J lost 7, with 11 bases in between. The CDR3 nucleotides are TGTGCCAGCAGCCCTCAGGGTGGCGGGGAGCTGTTTTTT. Residues: CASSPQGGGELFF.

This chain links TRBV2 with TRBJ2-7; 10 nucleotides line up with TRBD2. This CDR3 comprises 13 residues. Germline V CDR1 and CDR2: SNHLY, FYNNEI. V shed 6 bases and J 6 bases; nucleotides not matched to a gene: 5. The CDR3 DNA reads as TGTGCCAGCAGGCTAGCGGGAGTAGGCGAGCAGTACTTC. Its protein is CASRLAGVGEQYF.

This rearrangement joins TRBV30 to TRBJ2-1, with TRBD2 as a possible D gene (5 bases). The CDR3 length is 12 residues. Trimming left V 5 bases short and J 8 bases short, with 13 bases between. Looked up from germline, CDR1 is GTSNPN and CDR2 is SVGIG (reference sequence). Here the CDR3 reads CAWGSVSDEQFF. The CDR3 coding sequence is TGTGCCTGGGGCTCGGTTAGCGATGAGCAGTTCTTC.

The gene calls are TRBV6-1 and TRBJ2-7, with 8 bases identical to TRBD2. This CDR3 spans 15 amino acids. CDR1 is MNHNS and CDR2 is SASEGT in the germline V gene. The trim removed 7 bases at V and 3 bases at J, leaving 11 bases unmatched. This CDR3 reads CASTGPGLVIYEQYF. CDR3 coding DNA: TGTGCCAGCACCGGACCGGGACTAGTAATCTACGAGCAGTACTTC.

CDR3 sequence (DNA): TGCGCCAGCAGCCGACCCAGGGGCAACACAGATACGCAGTATTTT. This sequence encodes CASSRPRGNTDTQYF. This chain joins TRBV4-1 and TRBJ2-3; D might be TRBD1 (6 bases). Trimming pared 4 bases from V and 2 bases from J, leaving 13 bases between. Per the germline V gene, CDR1 is MGHRA and CDR2 is YSYEKL. The CDR3 loop spans 15 amino acids.

A note on this clone: The junction departs from the called germline gene at one end, perhaps through a read error. The chain recombines TRBV28 with TRBJ2-4, with D perhaps matching TRBD2 (5 bases). Germline CDR1 and CDR2: MDHEN and SYDVKM. This CDR3 contains 14 residues. CDR3 DNA sequence: TGTGCCAGCAATTTAGGAGGATCCAAAAACATTCAGTACTTC. It yields the protein CASNLGGSKNIQYF. Using reference TRBV28 and TRBJ2-4 for the parts outside the CDR3, the full variable domain is DVKVTQSSRYLVKRTGEKVFLECVQDMDHENMFWYRQDPGLGLRLIYFSYDVKMKEKGDIPEGYSVSREKKERFSLILESASTNQTSMYLCASNLGGSKNIQYFGAGTRLSVL.

The chain has TRBV6-1 and TRBJ2-4; no definite D call. V gave up 4 bases and J gave up 0 bases, with 10 bases separating them. CDR1 is MNHNS, CDR2 SASEGT, per germline. The CDR3 length is 15 residues. This CDR3 is CASSGTELAKNIQYF. The DNA of the CDR3 is TGTGCCAGCAGTGGAACGGAGCTAGCCAAAAACATTCAGTACTTC.

The CDR3 DNA sequence: TGCAGCGCGAACGCCCTCGGCAATGAGCAGTTCTTC. It translates to CSANALGNEQFF. This chain links TRBV29-1 with TRBJ2-1; D remains unclear. Trimming took 7 bases from V and 6 from J, leaving 13 bases between them. Germline loops: CDR1 SQVTM, CDR2 ANQGSEA. CDR3 length: 12 amino acids.

The DNA for the CDR3 is TGTGCCAGCCGACAGACCCCGGCTTCACCCCTCCACTTT. Its translation is CASRQTPASPLHF. J is TRBJ1-6 and V is TRBV27; D might be TRBD1 (5 bases). The CDR3 spans 13 residues. Germline values: CDR1 MNHEY, CDR2 SMNVEV (reference sequence). V was pared by 8 bases and J by 9 bases, with 14 bases between.

This chain links TRBV2 with TRBJ1-1; D is undetermined. Between the trimmed V and J ends, which lost 2 bases and 12 bases, there was a span of 10 bases. The length of the CDR3 is 11 residues. Per germline, CDR1 SNHLY and CDR2 FYNNEI. The CDR3 loop is CASSEPGSPFF. In nucleotides, the CDR3 is TGTGCCAGCAGTGAACCGGGGTCGCCTTTCTTT.

This clone has only a few counts. The chain couples TRBV30 to TRBJ2-1; the D is unclear. Germline V gives CDR1 GTSNPN, CDR2 SVGIG (reference sequence). The V gene lost 0 bases and the J gene lost 3 bases, with 9 bases spanning the gap. This CDR3 has 14 amino acids. CDR3 nucleotides: TGTGCCTGGAGTGTTATAGTTCTCTACAATGAGCAGTTCTTC. Translated, it gives CAWSVIVLYNEQFF.

The V gene is TRBV28, the J gene TRBJ1-5, with D possibly TRBD1 on 5 matching bases. Looked up from germline, CDR1 is MDHEN and CDR2 is SYDVKM. Trimming shortened V by 2 bases and J by 5 bases, and 10 bases separated the two germline ends. CDR3 length equals 14 residues. The CDR3: CASSLVGGYQPQHF. CDR3 coding DNA: TGTGCCAGCAGTTTAGTGGGGGGATATCAGCCCCAGCATTTT.

The V gene is TRBV15, the J gene TRBJ2-1; 10 nucleotides line up with TRBD2. This CDR3 has 17 amino acids. J lost 9 bases, V lost 0 bases, and 11 bases had no gene match. CDR1 and CDR2 from the germline V gene are LNHNV and YYDKDF (reference sequence). The CDR3 DNA reads TGTGCCACCAGCAGAGATCGTGGGCTAGCGGGAGTGCGTGAGCAGTTCTTC. Translating it yields CATSRDRGLAGVREQFF.

This clone was observed a handful of times. The chain joins TRBV28 to TRBJ2-2; 8 bases line up with TRBD1. The germline V gene encodes CDR1 MDHEN and CDR2 SYDVKM. The CDR3 is made up of 17 amino acids. V trimming: 1 base; J trimming: 2 bases; junction bases outside the gene matches: 6. CDR3 in amino acids: CASSLFWAGGNTGELFF. The CDR3 DNA reads as TGTGCCAGCAGTTTATTTTGGGCAGGGGGCAACACCGGGGAGCTGTTTTTT.

This clone was observed a few times. The chain joins TRBV6-1 to TRBJ2-7; 9 positions match TRBD1. Germline CDR1 is MNHNS and CDR2 is SASEGT. J lost 3 bases, V lost 5 bases, and 11 bases had no gene match. This CDR3 region has 16 residues. DNA for the CDR3: TGTGCCAGCAGTCAAGGGGGGACAGGGTCACACTACGAGCAGTACTTC. It specifies CASSQGGTGSHYEQYF.

CDR3 nucleotide sequence: TGTGCCATCAGTGTGGCGGGAGTTTCGACAGATACGCAGTATTTT. This encodes CAISVAGVSTDTQYF. This chain links TRBV7-6 with TRBJ2-3, with 7 bases identical to TRBD2. V lost 10 bases and J lost 3; bases outside the gene matches: 13. The CDR3 consists of 15 residues. CDR1 and CDR2 from the germline V gene are SGHVS and FNYEAQ.

This rearrangement joins TRBV7-9 to TRBJ1-2; D is perhaps TRBD1 (5 bases). Germline values: CDR1 SEHNR, CDR2 FQNEAQ (reference sequence). There are 15 residues in the CDR3. V lost 0 bases and J 4 bases, leaving 12 bases between the germline ends. CDR3 region: CASSLAGGGTYGYTF. CDR3 DNA: TGTGCCAGCAGCTTAGCGGGGGGGGGTACCTATGGCTACACCTTC.

The table lists this clone with a few counts. This chain uses TRBV9 with TRBJ1-4; TRBD1 might be the D (5 bases). This CDR3 is 15 amino acids long. CDR1 and CDR2 from the germline V gene are SGDLS and YYNGEE. V was shortened by 0 bases and J by 4 bases, with 10 bases between the two germline ends. The CDR3 spells CASSVGVTDNEKLFF. CDR3 in DNA: TGTGCCAGCAGCGTAGGGGTGACAGATAATGAAAAACTGTTTTTT.

This sequence joins TRBV14 and TRBJ1-2; D might be TRBD1 (5 bases). Germline-derived CDR1 and CDR2 are SGHDN and FVKESK. The CDR3 runs to 14 residues. Trimming left V 0 bases short and J 7 bases short, with 12 bases between. The CDR3 loop reads CASSQDRAIGGYTF. Written as DNA, the CDR3 is TGTGCCAGCAGCCAAGACAGGGCCATAGGTGGCTACACCTTC.

The chain recombines TRBV29-1 with TRBJ2-7, with D unresolved. The germline gives CDR1 SQVTM, CDR2 ANQGSEA. The CDR3 has 11 residues. V lost 0 bases, J lost 5 bases, and 5 bases lay in between. CDR3 nucleotide sequence: TGCAGCGTTGAAGATCGGGACGAGCAGTACTTC. Translating it yields CSVEDRDEQYF.

The rearrangement uses TRBV7-8 and TRBJ2-3; 11 bases align to TRBD2. Per germline, CDR1 SGHVS and CDR2 FQNEAQ. Trimming at V came to 1 base and at J to 3 bases, leaving 12 bases not matched to a gene. The CDR3 consists of 19 residues. The CDR3 is CASSLDFMPGLAVTDTQYF. CDR3 nucleotide sequence: TGTGCCAGCAGCTTAGACTTCATGCCGGGACTAGCGGTAACAGATACGCAGTATTTT.

The chain combines TRBV5-8 with TRBJ2-7, with D possibly TRBD1 on 6 matching bases. In germline, CDR1 is SGHTS, CDR2 YDEGEE. This CDR3 has 16 amino acids. The V end was cut by 4 bases, the J end by 6 bases, with 23 bases between. CDR3 sequence: CASSTQLGQGQVEQYF. The CDR3 region has the DNA TGTGCCAGCAGCACTCAACTTGGGCAGGGGCAAGTCGAGCAGTACTTC. The entire variable domain, with the rest obtained from reference TRBV5-8 and TRBJ2-7, is as follows: EAGVTQSPTHLIKTRGQQATLRCSPISGHTSVYWYQQALGLGLQFLLWYDEGEERNRGNFPPRFSGRQFPNYSSELNVNALELEDSALYLCASSTQLGQGQVEQYFGPGTRLTVT.

This chain uses TRBV7-6 with TRBJ1-2; 9 bases map to TRBD1. This CDR3 contains 15 residues. Trimming at V came to 1 base and at J to 8 bases, leaving 8 bases not matched to a gene. The germline V gene has CDR1 SGHVS and CDR2 FNYEAQ. The CDR3 loop is CASSLGGTGTEGYTF. The CDR3 nucleotides read TGTGCCAGCAGCTTAGGGGGGACAGGGACGGAAGGCTACACCTTC. Complete variable domain (other parts from reference TRBV7-6 and TRBJ1-2): GAGVSQSPRYKVTKRGQDVALRCDPISGHVSLYWYRQALGQGPEFLTYFNYEAQQDKSGLPNDRFSAERPEGSISTLTIQRTEQRDSAMYRCASSLGGTGTEGYTFGSGTRLTVV.

The chain links TRBV7-9 to TRBJ2-3; 7 nucleotides agree with TRBD2. With 5 bases clipped from V and 0 bases from J, the junction kept 5 bases outside the gene matches. This CDR3 spans 15 amino acids. Germline-derived CDR1 and CDR2 are SEHNR and FQNEAQ (reference sequence). The CDR3: CASSSSGSSTDTQYF. The DNA for the CDR3 is TGTGCCAGCAGCAGTAGCGGGTCAAGCACAGATACGCAGTATTTT.

This chain connects TRBV11-2 to TRBJ2-3; TRBD1 agrees at 8 bases. J lost 3 bases, V lost 3 bases, and 2 bases had no gene match. Germline values: CDR1 SGHAT, CDR2 FQNNGV. The CDR3 sequence is 14 residues long. In DNA, the CDR3 is TGTGCCAGCAGCTTGAACAGGGGGACAGATACGCAGTATTTT. Protein product: CASSLNRGTDTQYF.

The chain employs TRBV5-1 and TRBJ1-1; D is ambiguous. The germline V and J ends were trimmed by 1 base and 1 base, with 8 bases remaining between them. The CDR3 has 14 amino acids. Germline V CDR1 and CDR2: SGHRS, YFSETQ. CDR3 DNA: TGCGCCAGCAGCTTGCGTACTACGAACACTGAAGCTTTCTTT. Translation: CASSLRTTNTEAFF.